The 22 T cell receptor beta chains presented below share a single source sample, sequenced in a study of shared clonotypes between healthy human individuals. Data came from immunoSEQ multiplex PCR; TCRdb stores just in-frame clones and leaves some out. The profile shows some 87,000 clones, 68% of them singletons. Sequencing used memory CD8+ T cells sorted from blood. Subset described: CD45RO+ cells pooled with CCR7-negative TemRA cells. The source of these receptors is a man aged 30 to 45 in good health.

The CDR3 region is CASGRDNYGYTF. CDR3 in DNA: TGCGCCAGTGGAAGGGATAACTATGGCTACACCTTC. The genes are TRBV10-2 and TRBJ1-2; D uncertain. The V gene lost 9 bases and the J gene lost 1 base, with 9 bases spanning the gap. The germline V gene has CDR1 WSHSY and CDR2 SAAADI. The CDR3 is made up of 12 amino acids.

This chain connects TRBV15 to TRBJ1-1; 7 nucleotides agree with TRBD1. Germline V gene sequence: CDR1 LNHNV, CDR2 YYDKDF (reference sequence). The length of the CDR3 is 17 residues. With V trimmed by 1 base and J by 3 bases, 11 bases remained unmatched. DNA of the CDR3: TGTGCCACCAGCAGAGTTGGGACAGCTTTTGGGGACACTGAAGCTTTCTTT. It yields the protein CATSRVGTAFGDTEAFF.

The rearrangement uses TRBV2 and TRBJ2-7; a weak D match, TRBD1 (5 bases). V was shortened by 4 bases and J by 2 bases, with 12 bases between the two germline ends. The germline V gene encodes CDR1 SNHLY and CDR2 FYNNEI. CDR3 length equals 14 residues. CDR3 sequence (DNA): TGTGCCAGCAGTGGTACAGGCGAAACCTACGAGCAGTACTTC. Residues: CASSGTGETYEQYF. The full variable domain, rest sourced from reference TRBV2 and TRBJ2-7, is EPEVTQTPSHQVTQMGQEVILRCVPISNHLYFYWYRQILGQKVEFLVSFYNNEISEKSEIFDDQFSVERPDGSNFTLKIRSTKLEDSAMYFCASSGTGETYEQYFGPGTRLTVT.

This chain uses TRBV25-1 with TRBJ1-1; D not certain. The CDR3 runs 12 residues. V was pared by 8 bases and J by 5 bases, with 12 bases between. Germline assignment: CDR1 MGHDK and CDR2 SYGVNS. The CDR3 DNA reads TGTGCCAGCCATGGGTCCGGGACTGAAGCTTTCTTT. Protein sequence: CASHGSGTEAFF.

The chain couples TRBV28 to TRBJ2-3; D gene uncertain. Germline lookup yields CDR1 MDHEN and CDR2 SYDVKM. V was trimmed by 5 bases and J by 6 bases, leaving 15 bases between them. The CDR3 spans 14 residues. CDR3 protein: CASSRWTDGDTQYF. CDR3 nucleotide sequence: TGTGCCAGCAGTCGATGGACGGATGGGGATACGCAGTATTTT.

Concerning this clone itself: The same CDR3 arises from other DNA sequences in this sample as well. This chain links TRBV19 with TRBJ2-3; D not certain. The length of the CDR3 is 13 residues. Germline V gene data show CDR1 as LNHDA and CDR2 as SQIVND (reference sequence). V lost 3 bases and J lost 4, with 8 bases in between. In DNA, the CDR3 is TGTGCCAGTAGTATCCTCCCGGCAGATACGCAGTATTTT. It encodes CASSILPADTQYF.

A remark on this clone: This CDR3 is also generated by other DNA sequences in the sample. The V call is TRBV7-6, the J call TRBJ1-1; TRBD1 matches at 7 bases. The CDR3 loop spans 14 amino acids. V lost 5 bases to trimming and J lost 1 base; unmatched junction nucleotides: 4. In germline, CDR1 is SGHVS, CDR2 FNYEAQ. CDR3 DNA: TGTGCCAGCAGCGCATACAGGGGGAACACTGAAGCTTTCTTT. As protein: CASSAYRGNTEAFF.

This clone has a single count. This rearrangement joins TRBV28 to TRBJ1-5; no definite D call. Trimming shortened V by 1 base and J by 6 bases, and 4 bases separated the two germline ends. This CDR3 has 12 residues. CDR1 and CDR2 (germline): MDHEN, SYDVKM. The CDR3 reads CASSLYSQPQHF. CDR3 sequence (DNA): TGTGCCAGCAGTTTATACAGTCAGCCCCAGCATTTT. The variable domain in full, completed from reference TRBV28 and TRBJ1-5, reads DVKVTQSSRYLVKRTGEKVFLECVQDMDHENMFWYRQDPGLGLRLIYFSYDVKMKEKGDIPEGYSVSREKKERFSLILESASTNQTSMYLCASSLYSQPQHFGDGTRLSIL.

In its sample, this clone was seen once. The chain uses TRBV7-8 and TRBJ2-7; tentatively, D is TRBD1 (6 bases). V shed 5 bases and J shed 0 bases, with 14 bases lying between them. The CDR3 contains 15 residues. Germline CDR1 is SGHVS and CDR2 is FQNEAQ. The CDR3 here is CASSPHRVISYEQYF. In DNA form, the CDR3 reads TGTGCCAGCAGCCCTCACAGGGTTATCTCCTACGAGCAGTACTTC.

This clone was observed a few times. The chain uses TRBV6-1 and TRBJ2-6; perhaps TRBD1 as D (6 bases). The CDR3 loop spans 15 amino acids. Germline CDR1 MNHNS, CDR2 SASEGT. The germline V and J ends were trimmed by 0 bases and 4 bases, with 7 bases remaining between them. CDR3 loop: CASSEAQGGANVLTF. The CDR3 bases are TGTGCCAGCAGTGAAGCGCAGGGGGGGGCCAACGTCCTGACTTTC.

With respect to this clone: This likely stems from a read error, as it lies one base from a far larger clone. This specimen includes other DNA sequences encoding the same CDR3. The V call is TRBV6-4, the J call TRBJ2-1; D is perhaps TRBD2 (5 bases). CDR1 and CDR2 from the germline V gene are MRHNA and SNTAGT. This CDR3 is built from 13 residues. This CDR3 reads CASSAGSYNEQFF. CDR3 nucleotide sequence: TGTGCCAGTAGTGCGGGCTCCTACAATGAGCAGTTCTTC.

This clone has just one count. The chain combines TRBV28 with TRBJ1-2, with D perhaps TRBD1 (6 bases). The CDR3 contains 14 residues. With 7 bases removed from V and 7 bases from J, the gap between germline ends came to 19 bases. The germline gives CDR1 MDHEN, CDR2 SYDVKM. CDR3 DNA: TGTGCCAGCAACGCCAGGGGCAATAGGGCTGGCTACACCTTC. It is translated as CASNARGNRAGYTF.

The V and J genes are TRBV4-3 and TRBJ2-6; D remains ambiguous. The CDR3 runs 16 residues. The germline gives CDR1 LGHNA, CDR2 YSLEER. Trimming pared 5 bases from V and 4 bases from J, leaving 15 bases between. CDR3 sequence (DNA): TGCGCCAGCAGCACCTCTGTCCTGTTGGGGGCCAACGTCCTGACTTTC. Encoded protein: CASSTSVLLGANVLTF.

The chain recombines TRBV7-2 with TRBJ2-3; maybe TRBD2 (6 bases). CDR1 and CDR2 from the germline V gene are SGHTA and FQGNSA. The V end was cut by 5 bases, the J end by 2 bases, with 17 bases between. This CDR3 comprises 16 residues. CDR3 sequence (DNA): TGTGCCAGCAGCCACAGGCAGGGAGGCAACACAGATACGCAGTATTTT. Residues: CASSHRQGGNTDTQYF. The entire variable domain, with the rest obtained from reference TRBV7-2 and TRBJ2-3, is as follows: GAGVSQSPSNKVTEKGKDVELRCDPISGHTALYWYRQSLGQGLEFLIYFQGNSAPDKSGLPSDRFSAERTGGSVSTLTIQRTQQEDSAVYLCASSHRQGGNTDTQYFGPGTRLTVL.

A single count supports this clone. The V call is TRBV5-1, the J call TRBJ2-3; no reliable D call. The germline CDR1 and CDR2 sequences are SGHRS and YFSETQ. This CDR3 contains 13 residues. Trimming cost V 0 bases and J 4 bases, with 6 bases left between them. CDR3 in amino acids: CASSLVPSDTQYF. The CDR3 DNA sequence: TGCGCCAGCAGCTTGGTCCCTTCAGATACGCAGTATTTT.

The table lists this clone with a few counts. The V and J genes are TRBV19 and TRBJ1-5; weak D call: TRBD1 (6 bases). This CDR3 is built from 15 residues. Between the trimmed V and J ends, which lost 3 bases and 2 bases, there was a span of 11 bases. Per the germline V gene, CDR1 is LNHDA and CDR2 is SQIVND (reference sequence). The CDR3 loop is CASSIVRGGNQPQHF. The CDR3 DNA sequence: TGTGCCAGTAGTATCGTCAGGGGCGGCAATCAGCCCCAGCATTTT.

The chain joins TRBV5-4 to TRBJ2-1; possibly TRBD2 for D (5 bases). Germline loops: CDR1 SGHNT, CDR2 YYREEE (reference sequence). V shed 0 bases and J shed 3 bases, with 16 bases lying between them. There are 17 residues in the CDR3. The CDR3 DNA follows: TGTGCCAGCAGCTTGGACGCAGGACTCCTAAACTACAATGAGCAGTTCTTC. The encoded protein is CASSLDAGLLNYNEQFF. Drawing the rest from reference TRBV5-4 and TRBJ2-1, the complete variable domain is ETGVTQSPTHLIKTRGQQVTLRCSSQSGHNTVSWYQQALGQGPQFIFQYYREEENGRGNFPPRFSGLQFPNYSSELNVNALELDDSALYLCASSLDAGLLNYNEQFFGPGTRLTVL.

The rearrangement links TRBV27 to TRBJ1-1; perhaps TRBD1 as D (5 bases). This CDR3 is 16 amino acids long. Germline V gives CDR1 MNHEY, CDR2 SMNVEV (reference sequence). Trimming removed 3 bases at V and 3 bases at J, with 17 bases between. The CDR3 loop is CASSFSGALRDTEAFF. DNA of the CDR3: TGTGCCAGCAGTTTCAGCGGGGCCCTTCGAGACACTGAAGCTTTCTTT.

The CDR3 region is CAGRSALRGNEQFF. The CDR3 bases are TGTGCGGGAAGGAGCGCGCTGAGAGGGAATGAGCAGTTCTTC. This chain uses TRBV28 with TRBJ2-1; weak D call: TRBD2 (5 bases). Germline V gene sequence: CDR1 MDHEN, CDR2 SYDVKM. The CDR3 is 14 residues long.

A word on this clone: Other DNA variants within this sample encode the same CDR3. The rearrangement joins TRBV18 to TRBJ2-1; D is possibly TRBD1 (6 bases). Germline V gene data show CDR1 as KGHSH and CDR2 as LQKENI. This CDR3 comprises 16 residues. Trimming took off 3 bases at V and 0 bases at J, with 12 bases between the two ends. CDR3 nucleotides: TGTGCCAGCTCACCGAACAGGGCTAGCTCCTACAATGAGCAGTTCTTC. It translates to CASSPNRASSYNEQFF.

The chain carries TRBV28 and TRBJ2-1, with 10 bases fitting TRBD2. This CDR3 comprises 15 residues. J was trimmed by 6 bases and V by 3 bases; bases with no gene match: 5. The V gene's germline CDR1 is MDHEN and CDR2 SYDVKM. CDR3 protein: CASSFLAGVVNEQFF. DNA for the CDR3: TGTGCCAGCAGTTTCCTAGCGGGAGTAGTCAATGAGCAGTTCTTC.

This clone has a count of ten or more. This CDR3 is also generated by other DNA sequences in the sample. The chain uses TRBV2 and TRBJ2-7; D call uncertain. V was pared by 3 bases and J by 3 bases, with 9 bases between. This CDR3 comprises 13 residues. Germline-derived CDR1 and CDR2 are SNHLY and FYNNEI. The CDR3 DNA follows: TGTGCCAGCAGTGACTGGGTTGGCTACGAGCAGTACTTC. Protein sequence: CASSDWVGYEQYF. Based on the CDR3 plus reference TRBV2 and TRBJ2-7, the full variable domain is EPEVTQTPSHQVTQMGQEVILRCVPISNHLYFYWYRQILGQKVEFLVSFYNNEISEKSEIFDDQFSVERPDGSNFTLKIRSTKLEDSAMYFCASSDWVGYEQYFGPGTRLTVT.